Included here is one TCR beta chain sequence, with context. Its antigen is still unknown. Trimming took off 7 bases at V and 7 bases at J, with 28 bases between the two ends. The CDR3 sequence is 17 residues long. The germline gives CDR1 WNHNN, CDR2 SYGVQD (reference sequence). These data originate in a study of OX40 agonist ivuxolimab in advanced cancers. Across the whole study: Ivuxolimab, an antibody acting as an agonist of OX40 (CD134), was used to treat patients. Prior checkpoint blockade (anti-PD-1, anti-PD-L1 or anti-CTLA-4) was permitted; approximately 41% had it. Study-level points and caveats: On average, CD8+ T cells had more expanded clones than CD4+. CD4+ and CD8+ T cells in blood underwent clonal expansion by week 6 at 0.1 to 3.0 mg/kg.

Assay: immunoSEQ multiplex PCR; the TCRdb copy retains only in-frame clones and omits some. This table has approximately 70,000 clones, around nine tenths appearing once. The genes are TRBV10-1 and TRBJ2-5, with D perhaps matching TRBD1 (5 bases). Specimen: CD4+ or CD8+ T cells sorted from blood, collected in a trial of the OX40 agonist ivuxolimab. The TCR sequence derives from an adult with an advanced solid tumor such as melanoma, head and neck, liver or kidney cancer. The CDR3 region is CASKGPPDTKVLVTQYF. In DNA form, the CDR3 reads TGCGCCAGCAAAGGACCACCGGACACCAAGGTATTGGTGACCCAGTACTTC.